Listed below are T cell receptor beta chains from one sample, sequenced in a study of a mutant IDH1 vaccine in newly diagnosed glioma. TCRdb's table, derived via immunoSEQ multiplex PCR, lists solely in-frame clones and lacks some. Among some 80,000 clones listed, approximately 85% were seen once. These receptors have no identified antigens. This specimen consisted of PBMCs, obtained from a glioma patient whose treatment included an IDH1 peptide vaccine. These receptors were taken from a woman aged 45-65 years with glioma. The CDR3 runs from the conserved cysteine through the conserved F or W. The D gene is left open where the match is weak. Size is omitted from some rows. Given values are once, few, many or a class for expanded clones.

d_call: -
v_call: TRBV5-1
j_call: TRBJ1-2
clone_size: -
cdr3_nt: TGCGCCAGCAGCTCACTAACCACTGGGGGGTACTTATATGGCTACACCTTC
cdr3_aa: CASSSLTTGGYLYGYTF

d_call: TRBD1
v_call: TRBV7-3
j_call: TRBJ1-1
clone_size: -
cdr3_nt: TGTGCCAGCAGCGCGCAGGGGGGAGTCACAGAAGCTTTCTTT
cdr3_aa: CASSAQGGVTEAFF

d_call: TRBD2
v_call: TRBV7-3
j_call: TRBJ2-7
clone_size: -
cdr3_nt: TGTGCCAGCAGCGTTAGCGGGAGGGGATACTACGAGCAGTACTTC
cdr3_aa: CASSVSGRGYYEQYF

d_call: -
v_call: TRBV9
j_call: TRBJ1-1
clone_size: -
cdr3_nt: TGTGCCAGCAGCGTAGTGGGGGCCGGCACTGAAGCTTTCTTT
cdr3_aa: CASSVVGAGTEAFF

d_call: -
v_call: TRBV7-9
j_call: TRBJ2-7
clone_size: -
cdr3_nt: TGTGCCAGCAGCCCCGCTAGCGTCAACTCCTACGAGCAGTACTTC
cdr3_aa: CASSPASVNSYEQYF

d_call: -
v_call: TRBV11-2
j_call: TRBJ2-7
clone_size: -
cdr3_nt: TGTGCCAGCAGCTCTTGGAACTACGAGCAGTACTTC
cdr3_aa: CASSSWNYEQYF

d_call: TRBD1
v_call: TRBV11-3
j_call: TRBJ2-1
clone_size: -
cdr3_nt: TGTGCCAGCAGCTTAGACCCCGGGACAGGGGACAATGAGCAGTTCTTC
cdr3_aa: CASSLDPGTGDNEQFF

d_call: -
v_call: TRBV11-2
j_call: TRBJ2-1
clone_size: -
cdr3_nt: TGTGCCAGCAGCTTAGGAGCGGGTGGGGTGAGGGGCAATGAGCAGTTCTTC
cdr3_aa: CASSLGAGGVRGNEQFF

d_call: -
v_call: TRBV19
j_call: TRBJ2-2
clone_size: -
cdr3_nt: TGTGCCAGTGGGTCCGGGAGTATGAACACCGGGGAGCTGTTTTTT
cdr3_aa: CASGSGSMNTGELFF

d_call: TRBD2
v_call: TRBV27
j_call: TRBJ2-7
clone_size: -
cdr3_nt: TGTGCCAGCAGTTTCCGGACTAGCGGGAGGGAGCAGTACTTC
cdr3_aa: CASSFRTSGREQYF

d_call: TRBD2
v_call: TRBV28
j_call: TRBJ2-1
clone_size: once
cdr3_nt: TGTGCCAGCAACATACTAGCGGGCCACAATGAGCAGTTCTTC
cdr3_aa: CASNILAGHNEQFF

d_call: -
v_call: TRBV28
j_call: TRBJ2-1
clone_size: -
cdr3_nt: TGTGCCAGCCGAGGGGCGGAAATGAGCTCCTACAATGAGCAGTTCTTC
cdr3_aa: CASRGAEMSSYNEQFF

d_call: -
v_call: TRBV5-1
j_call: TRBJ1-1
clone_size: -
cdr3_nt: TGCGCCAGCAGCTTGAAGGGGTACAGCAGGAACACTGAAGCTTTCTTT
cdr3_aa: CASSLKGYSRNTEAFF

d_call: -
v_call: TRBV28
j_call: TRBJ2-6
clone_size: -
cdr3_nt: TGTGCCAGCAGTTTCCCTTTCGGGGACCACGCCTCTGGGGCCAACGTCCTGACTTTC
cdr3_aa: CASSFPFGDHASGANVLTF

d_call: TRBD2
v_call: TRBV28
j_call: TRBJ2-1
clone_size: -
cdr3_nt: TGTGCCAGCAGTAAGCGGGAGGGCCTCTACAATGAGCAGTTCTTC
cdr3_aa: CASSKREGLYNEQFF

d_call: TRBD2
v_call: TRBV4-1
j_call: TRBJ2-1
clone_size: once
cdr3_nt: TGCGCCAGCAGCCCCCGACTAGCGGGAGGGAAGTACAATGAGCAGTTCTTC
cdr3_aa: CASSPRLAGGKYNEQFF